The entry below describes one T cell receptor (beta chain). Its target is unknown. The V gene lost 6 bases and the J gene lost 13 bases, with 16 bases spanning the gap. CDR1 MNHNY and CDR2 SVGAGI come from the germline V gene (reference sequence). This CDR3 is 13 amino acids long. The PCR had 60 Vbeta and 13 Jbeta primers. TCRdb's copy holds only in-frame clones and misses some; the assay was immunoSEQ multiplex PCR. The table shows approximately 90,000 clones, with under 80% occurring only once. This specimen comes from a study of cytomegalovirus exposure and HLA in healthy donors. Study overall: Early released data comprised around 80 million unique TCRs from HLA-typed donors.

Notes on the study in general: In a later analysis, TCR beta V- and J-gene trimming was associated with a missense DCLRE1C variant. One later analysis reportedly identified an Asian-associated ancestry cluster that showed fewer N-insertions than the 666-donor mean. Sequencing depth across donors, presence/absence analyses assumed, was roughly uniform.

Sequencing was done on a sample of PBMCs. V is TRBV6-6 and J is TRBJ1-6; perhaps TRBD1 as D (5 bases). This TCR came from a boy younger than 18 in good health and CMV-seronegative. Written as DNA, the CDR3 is TGTGCCAGCAGCCCACCTGGGAGGGGCCCCCTCCACTTT. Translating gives CASSPPGRGPLHF.